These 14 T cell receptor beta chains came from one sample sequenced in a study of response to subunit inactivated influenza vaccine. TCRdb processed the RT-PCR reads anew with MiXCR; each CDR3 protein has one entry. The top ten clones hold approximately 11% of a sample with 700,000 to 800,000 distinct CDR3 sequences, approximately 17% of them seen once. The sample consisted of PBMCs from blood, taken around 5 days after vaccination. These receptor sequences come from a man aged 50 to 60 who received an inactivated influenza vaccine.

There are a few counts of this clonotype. The CDR3 region is CSAARDRGSYEQYF. CDR3 bases: TGCAGTGCCGCCCGAGACAGGGGGTCTTACGAGCAGTACTTC. The chain joins TRBV20-1 to TRBJ2-7; TRBD1 matches at 9 bases. The germline gives CDR1 DFQATT, CDR2 SNEGSKA (reference sequence). The CDR3 runs to 14 residues. The V gene end was trimmed by 6 bases and the J gene end by 4 bases; junction bases not matched to a gene: 10.

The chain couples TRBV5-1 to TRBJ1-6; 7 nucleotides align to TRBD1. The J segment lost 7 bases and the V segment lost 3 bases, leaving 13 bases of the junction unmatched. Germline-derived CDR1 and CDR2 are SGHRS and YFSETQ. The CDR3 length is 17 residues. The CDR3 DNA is TGCGCCAGCAGCTCAGGACAGGCCGGGATGGCGAATTCACCCCTCCACTTT. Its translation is CASSSGQAGMANSPLHF.

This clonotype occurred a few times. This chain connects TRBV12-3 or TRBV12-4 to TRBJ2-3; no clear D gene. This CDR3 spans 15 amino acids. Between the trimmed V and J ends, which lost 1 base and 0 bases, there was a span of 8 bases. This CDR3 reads CASSLGVPSTDTQYF. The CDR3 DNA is TGTGCCAGCAGTTTAGGGGTACCGAGCACAGATACGCAGTATTTT.

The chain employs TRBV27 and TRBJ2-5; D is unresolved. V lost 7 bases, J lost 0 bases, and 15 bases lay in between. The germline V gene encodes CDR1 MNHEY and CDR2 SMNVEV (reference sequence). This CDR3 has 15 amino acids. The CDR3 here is CASIVIGVNQETQYF. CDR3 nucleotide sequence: TGTGCCAGCATAGTTATTGGGGTCAACCAAGAGACCCAGTACTTC.

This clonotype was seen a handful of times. The CDR3 sequence is CASSQIGGGQPQHF. The CDR3 bases are TGTGCCAGCAGCCAGATTGGAGGGGGACAGCCCCAGCATTTT. The chain employs TRBV5-8 and TRBJ1-5, with a possible D match to TRBD1 (6 bases). The V gene lost 4 bases and the J gene lost 7 bases, with 15 bases spanning the gap. In germline, CDR1 is SGHTS, CDR2 YDEGEE. This CDR3 is built from 14 residues. The complete variable domain, with remaining parts taken from reference TRBV5-8 and TRBJ1-5, reads EAGVTQSPTHLIKTRGQQATLRCSPISGHTSVYWYQQALGLGLQFLLWYDEGEERNRGNFPPRFSGRQFPNYSSELNVNALELEDSALYLCASSQIGGGQPQHFGDGTRLSIL.

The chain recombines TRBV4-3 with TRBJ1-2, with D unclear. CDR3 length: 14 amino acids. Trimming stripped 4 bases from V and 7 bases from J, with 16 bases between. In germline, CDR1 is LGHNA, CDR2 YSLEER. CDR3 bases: TGCGCCAGCAGCCGGAGGGATCAGTTTTCTGGCTACACCTTC. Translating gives CASSRRDQFSGYTF.

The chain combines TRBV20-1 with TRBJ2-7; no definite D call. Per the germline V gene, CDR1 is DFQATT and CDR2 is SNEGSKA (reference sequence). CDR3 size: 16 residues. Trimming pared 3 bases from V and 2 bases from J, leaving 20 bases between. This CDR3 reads CSARPPGARWTYEQYF. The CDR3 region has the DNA TGCAGTGCTAGGCCCCCTGGAGCTAGGTGGACCTACGAGCAGTACTTC.

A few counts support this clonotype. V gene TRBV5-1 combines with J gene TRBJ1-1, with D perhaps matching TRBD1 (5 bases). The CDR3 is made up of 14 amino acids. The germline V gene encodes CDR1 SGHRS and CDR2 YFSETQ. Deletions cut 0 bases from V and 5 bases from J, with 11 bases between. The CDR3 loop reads CASSLVPGETEAFF. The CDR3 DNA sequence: TGCGCCAGCAGCTTGGTACCGGGGGAGACTGAAGCTTTCTTT.

CDR3 in DNA: TGTGCCAGCAGCCAAGTTGGACGGCCCTCTGGAAACACCATATATTTT. Protein product: CASSQVGRPSGNTIYF. The J gene is TRBJ1-3, the V gene TRBV4-2, with D unresolved. V lost 1 base and J 0 bases, leaving 10 bases between the germline ends. The CDR3 runs 16 residues. CDR1 and CDR2 (germline): LGHNA, YNFKEQ.

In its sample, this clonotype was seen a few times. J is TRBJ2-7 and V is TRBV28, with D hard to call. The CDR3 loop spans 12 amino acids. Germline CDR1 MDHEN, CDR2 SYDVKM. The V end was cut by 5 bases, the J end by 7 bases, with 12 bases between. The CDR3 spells CASSPYGFEQYF. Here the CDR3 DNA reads TGTGCCAGCAGTCCTTACGGGTTTGAGCAGTACTTC.

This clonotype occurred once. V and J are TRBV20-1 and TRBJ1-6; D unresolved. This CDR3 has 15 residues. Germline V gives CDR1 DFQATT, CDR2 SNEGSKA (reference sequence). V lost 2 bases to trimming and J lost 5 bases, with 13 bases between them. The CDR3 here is CSARTSGQNNSPLHF. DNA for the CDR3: TGCAGTGCTAGAACATCAGGCCAGAATAATTCACCCCTCCACTTT.

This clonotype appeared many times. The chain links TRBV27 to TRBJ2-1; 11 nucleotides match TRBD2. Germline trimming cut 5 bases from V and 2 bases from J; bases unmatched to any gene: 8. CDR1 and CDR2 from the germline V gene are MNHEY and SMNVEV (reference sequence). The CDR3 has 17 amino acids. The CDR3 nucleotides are TGTGCCAGCAGTAGACTAGCGGGAAGCCCCCCCTACAATGAGCAGTTCTTC. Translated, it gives CASSRLAGSPPYNEQFF.

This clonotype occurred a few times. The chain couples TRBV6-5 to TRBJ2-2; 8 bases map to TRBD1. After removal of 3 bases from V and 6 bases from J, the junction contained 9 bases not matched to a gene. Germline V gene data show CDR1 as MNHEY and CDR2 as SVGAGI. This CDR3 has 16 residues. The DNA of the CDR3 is TGTGCCAGCAGTTATAGTGGGACAGGCGATTCCGGGGAGCTGTTTTTT. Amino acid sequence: CASSYSGTGDSGELFF.

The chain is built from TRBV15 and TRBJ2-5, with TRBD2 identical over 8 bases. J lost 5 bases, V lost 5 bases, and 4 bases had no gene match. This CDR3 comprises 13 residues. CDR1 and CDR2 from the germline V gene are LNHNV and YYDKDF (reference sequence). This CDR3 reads CATSSGTRETQYF. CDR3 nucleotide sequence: TGTGCCACCAGCTCCGGGACTAGGGAGACCCAGTACTTC.